The 16 T cell receptor beta chains reported below all come from one sample, sequenced in a study of T cells after yellow fever vaccination. In TCRdb, the 5' RACE reads were re-called with MiXCR into one record per CDR3 protein. The sample carries 310,000 or so distinct CDR3 sequences, more than 3% recorded once. The specimen was PBMCs, collected on the day of the yellow fever booster vaccination. The receptors derive from a man aged 18 to 35 who received the YFV17D yellow fever vaccine.

This chain joins TRBV4-3 and TRBJ1-1; maybe TRBD1 (5 bases). Trimming shortened V by 0 bases and J by 3 bases, and 17 bases separated the two germline ends. The V gene's germline CDR1 is LGHNA and CDR2 YSLEER. There are 17 residues in the CDR3. The CDR3 region is CASSQDPREGMDTEAFF. The CDR3 nucleotides are TGCGCCAGCAGCCAAGATCCACGAGAGGGGATGGACACTGAAGCTTTCTTT.

This clonotype has a count of ten or more. V usage is TRBV6-1 and J usage is TRBJ2-7; 9 bases line up with TRBD2. CDR3 size: 15 residues. Germline V gene data show CDR1 as MNHNS and CDR2 as SASEGT. The junction had 8 bases not matched to a gene; V was cut back by 6 bases and J by 2 bases. The CDR3 here is CASRTPGLAPYEQYF. CDR3 sequence (DNA): TGTGCCAGCAGGACCCCGGGACTAGCTCCCTACGAGCAGTACTTC.

There are a few counts of this clonotype. The genes are TRBV7-2 and TRBJ1-1; possible D gene TRBD1, 5 bases. The CDR3 covers 14 residues. V was clipped by 3 bases and J by 4 bases, with 12 bases between them. Looked up from germline, CDR1 is SGHTA and CDR2 is FQGNSA. This chain's CDR3 is CASSFSGGITEAFF. CDR3 nucleotide sequence: TGTGCCAGCAGCTTTTCTGGGGGAATCACTGAAGCTTTCTTT. The full variable domain, in which reference TRBV7-2 and TRBJ1-1 provide the parts outside the CDR3, is GAGVSQSPSNKVTEKGKDVELRCDPISGHTALYWYRQSLGQGLEFLIYFQGNSAPDKSGLPSDRFSAERTGGSVSTLTIQRTQQEDSAVYLCASSFSGGITEAFFGQGTRLTVV.

This clonotype was counted ten times or more. V and J are TRBV24-1 and TRBJ1-2; TRBD1 matches at 8 bases. Trimming at V came to 3 bases and at J to 4 bases, leaving 15 bases not matched to a gene. Germline V gene lookup returns CDR1 KGHDR and CDR2 SFDVKD. CDR3 length: 18 residues. CDR3 nucleotides: TGTGCCACCAGTGATCGAGAACCCAGGGGGCCCTATTCCTATGGCTACACCTTC. It encodes CATSDREPRGPYSYGYTF.

J is TRBJ1-2 and V is TRBV30; 7 nucleotides agree with TRBD1. The CDR3 spans 13 residues. V shed 2 bases and J 3 bases; nucleotides not matched to a gene: 3. The germline V gene encodes CDR1 GTSNPN and CDR2 SVGIG (reference sequence). This chain's CDR3 is CAWSNTGDYGYTF. The CDR3 nucleotides are TGTGCCTGGAGTAATACAGGGGACTATGGCTACACCTTC.

The table lists this clonotype with a few counts. The V and J genes are TRBV4-1 and TRBJ1-1, with D possibly being TRBD1 (6 bases). This CDR3 has 15 residues. Per germline, CDR1 MGHRA and CDR2 YSYEKL. Between the trimmed V and J ends, which lost 4 bases and 2 bases, there was a span of 14 bases. For the CDR3, the DNA is TGCGCCAGCAGCCCACGCTACGGGGGCAACACTGAAGCTTTCTTT. Its protein product is CASSPRYGGNTEAFF.

Ten or more counts support this clonotype. This rearrangement joins TRBV5-1 to TRBJ1-4, with D tentatively TRBD1 (5 bases). The CDR3 covers 14 residues. V was trimmed by 0 bases and J by 13 bases, leaving 16 bases between them. Germline-derived CDR1 and CDR2 are SGHRS and YFSETQ. CDR3 DNA sequence: TGCGCCAGCAGCTTGGGGTCATCGGACGGGGGACTGTTTTTT. This encodes CASSLGSSDGGLFF.

A few counts support this clonotype. The chain has TRBV5-4 and TRBJ2-3, with D perhaps TRBD1 or TRBD2 (5 bases each). Germline CDR1 is SGHNT and CDR2 is YYREEE (reference sequence). This CDR3 comprises 16 residues. V lost 3 bases to trimming and J lost 0 bases, with 14 bases between them. CDR3 DNA: TGTGCCAGCAGCTGGGACGGATTAACAAGCACAGATACGCAGTATTTT. Translating it yields CASSWDGLTSTDTQYF.

The chain recombines TRBV4-1 with TRBJ1-5; 9 bases are shared with TRBD1. The CDR3 length is 19 residues. CDR1 is MGHRA and CDR2 is YSYEKL in the germline V gene. The ends lost 0 bases at V and 5 bases at J; junction bases unmatched: 14. CDR3 region: CASSQDPKTGTGMYQPQHF. The CDR3 DNA is TGCGCCAGCAGCCAAGACCCAAAAACCGGGACAGGGATGTATCAGCCCCAGCATTTT.

At least ten counts were recorded for this clonotype. The gene calls are TRBV5-1 and TRBJ2-1; D not resolved. In germline, CDR1 is SGHRS, CDR2 YFSETQ. The CDR3 runs 15 residues. The ends were cut back, 2 bases at V and 0 bases at J, with 9 bases in the middle. CDR3 region: CASSFGASSYNEQFF. CDR3 DNA sequence: TGCGCCAGCAGCTTCGGCGCAAGCTCCTACAATGAGCAGTTCTTC. The full variable domain, completed using reference TRBV5-1 and TRBJ2-1, is KAGVTQTPRYLIKTRGQQVTLSCSPISGHRSVSWYQQTPGQGLQFLFEYFSETQRNKGNFPGRFSGRQFSNSRSEMNVSTLELGDSALYLCASSFGASSYNEQFFGPGTRLTVL.

This clonotype appeared many times. The rearrangement uses TRBV28 and TRBJ2-3; unclear D gene. The CDR3 totals 12 residues. V was cut by 6 bases and J by 2 bases, with 6 bases left in between. Germline V gene lookup returns CDR1 MDHEN and CDR2 SYDVKM. The CDR3 bases are TGTGCCAGCAGCGACCACACAGATACGCAGTATTTT. Translating gives CASSDHTDTQYF.

This clonotype came up many times. The chain links TRBV2 to TRBJ2-7, with D possibly called TRBD1 or TRBD2 (5 bases each). The V gene's germline CDR1 is SNHLY and CDR2 FYNNEI. The CDR3 has 15 residues. Trimming removed 8 bases at V and 2 bases at J, with 19 bases between. CDR3 loop: CASGSGTALPYEQYF. In nucleotides, the CDR3 is TGTGCCAGCGGGTCCGGGACCGCCCTGCCCTACGAGCAGTACTTC.

This clonotype was recorded at least ten times. The chain links TRBV5-1 to TRBJ1-5; D remains unclear. V dropped 6 bases and J dropped 2 bases, with 18 bases sitting between them. The CDR3 covers 16 residues. CDR1 SGHRS and CDR2 YFSETQ come from the germline V gene. CDR3 sequence reads: CASIEGRDSGNQPQHF. The CDR3 coding sequence is TGCGCCAGCATTGAGGGAAGAGATAGCGGCAATCAGCCCCAGCATTTT. Full variable domain (outside the CDR3, taken from reference TRBV5-1 and TRBJ1-5): KAGVTQTPRYLIKTRGQQVTLSCSPISGHRSVSWYQQTPGQGLQFLFEYFSETQRNKGNFPGRFSGRQFSNSRSEMNVSTLELGDSALYLCASIEGRDSGNQPQHFGDGTRLSIL.

The V gene is TRBV27, the J gene TRBJ2-6, with 7 bases fitting TRBD2. The ends lost 5 bases at V and 2 bases at J; junction bases unmatched: 6. The germline CDR1 and CDR2 sequences are MNHEY and SMNVEV (reference sequence). This CDR3 has 16 amino acids. CDR3 sequence: CASSVGGGAGANVLTF. The DNA for the CDR3 is TGTGCCAGCAGTGTGGGGGGGGGAGCTGGGGCCAACGTCCTGACTTTC. The complete variable domain, with remaining parts taken from reference TRBV27 and TRBJ2-6, reads EAQVTQNPRYLITVTGKKLTVTCSQNMNHEYMSWYRQDPGLGLRQIYYSMNVEVTDKGDVPEGYKVSRKEKRNFPLILESPSPNQTSLYFCASSVGGGAGANVLTFGAGSRLTVL.

This clonotype came up a few times. The chain couples TRBV5-1 to TRBJ2-3, with 7 bases identical to TRBD1. This CDR3 is 17 amino acids long. V trimming: 0 bases; J trimming: 0 bases; junction bases outside the gene matches: 7. From germline, CDR1 is SGHRS and CDR2 YFSETQ. In DNA form, the CDR3 reads TGCGCCAGCAGCTTGGCCTACGGGACAGATAGCACAGATACGCAGTATTTT. As protein: CASSLAYGTDSTDTQYF.

Ten or more counts support this clonotype. The rearrangement joins TRBV25-1 to TRBJ2-3, with no clear D. The length of the CDR3 is 13 residues. Germline lookup yields CDR1 MGHDK and CDR2 SYGVNS. Trimming left V 6 bases short and J 6 bases short, with 13 bases between. The CDR3 sequence: CASSALSEDTQYF. The CDR3, as DNA: TGTGCCAGCAGCGCGCTCTCAGAGGATACGCAGTATTTT.